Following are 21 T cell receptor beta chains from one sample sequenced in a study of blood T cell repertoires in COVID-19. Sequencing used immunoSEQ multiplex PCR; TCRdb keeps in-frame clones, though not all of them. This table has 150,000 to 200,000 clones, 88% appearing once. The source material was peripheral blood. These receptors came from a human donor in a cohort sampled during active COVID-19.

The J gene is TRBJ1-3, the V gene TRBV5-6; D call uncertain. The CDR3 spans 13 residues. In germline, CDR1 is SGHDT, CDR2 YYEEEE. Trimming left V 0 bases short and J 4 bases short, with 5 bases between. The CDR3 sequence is CASSLGAGNTIYF. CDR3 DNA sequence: TGTGCCAGCAGCTTGGGAGCGGGAAACACCATATATTTT. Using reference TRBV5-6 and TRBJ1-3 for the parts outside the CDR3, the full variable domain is DAGVTQSPTHLIKTRGQQVTLRCSPKSGHDTVSWYQQALGQGPQFIFQYYEEEERQRGNFPDRFSGHQFPNYSSELNVNALLLGDSALYLCASSLGAGNTIYFGEGSWLTVV.

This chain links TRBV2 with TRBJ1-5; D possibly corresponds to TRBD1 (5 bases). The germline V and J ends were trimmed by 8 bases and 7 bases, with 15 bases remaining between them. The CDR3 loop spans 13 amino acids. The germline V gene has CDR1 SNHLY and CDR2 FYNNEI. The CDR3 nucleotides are TGTGCCAGCCTAAAGGACAATGGGCAGCCCCAGCATTTT. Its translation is CASLKDNGQPQHF.

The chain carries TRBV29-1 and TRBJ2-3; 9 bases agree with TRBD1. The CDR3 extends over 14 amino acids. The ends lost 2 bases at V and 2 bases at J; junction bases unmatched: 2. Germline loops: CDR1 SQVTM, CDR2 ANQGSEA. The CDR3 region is CSVERTGATDTQYF. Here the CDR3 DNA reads TGCAGCGTTGAAAGGACAGGGGCCACAGATACGCAGTATTTT.

DNA for the CDR3: TGTGCCAGCAGCTTCGGACACAATAATTCACCCCTCCACTTT. Amino acids: CASSFGHNNSPLHF. The rearrangement links TRBV7-9 to TRBJ1-6, with D maybe TRBD1 (5 bases). Trimming took off 3 bases at V and 5 bases at J, with 8 bases between the two ends. The CDR3 extends over 14 amino acids. Germline CDR1 and CDR2: SEHNR and FQNEAQ (reference sequence). The whole variable domain, remainder taken from reference TRBV7-9 and TRBJ1-6, is DTGVSQNPRHKITKRGQNVTFRCDPISEHNRLYWYRQTLGQGPEFLTYFQNEAQLEKSRLLSDRFSAERPKGSFSTLEIQRTEQGDSAMYLCASSFGHNNSPLHFGNGTRLTVT.

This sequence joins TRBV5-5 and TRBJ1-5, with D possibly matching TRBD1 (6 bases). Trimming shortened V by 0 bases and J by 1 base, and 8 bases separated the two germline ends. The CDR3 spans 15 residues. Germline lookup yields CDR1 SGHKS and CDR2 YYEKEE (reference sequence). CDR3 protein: CASSLAQGSNQPQHF. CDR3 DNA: TGTGCCAGCAGCTTGGCACAGGGAAGCAATCAGCCCCAGCATTTT.

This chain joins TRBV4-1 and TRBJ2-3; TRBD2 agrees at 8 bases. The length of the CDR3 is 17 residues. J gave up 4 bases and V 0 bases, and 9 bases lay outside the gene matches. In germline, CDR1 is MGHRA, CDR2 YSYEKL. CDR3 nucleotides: TGCGCCAGCAGCCAAGAGGTGGCGGGGGGCAGGGCAGATACGCAGTATTTT. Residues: CASSQEVAGGRADTQYF.

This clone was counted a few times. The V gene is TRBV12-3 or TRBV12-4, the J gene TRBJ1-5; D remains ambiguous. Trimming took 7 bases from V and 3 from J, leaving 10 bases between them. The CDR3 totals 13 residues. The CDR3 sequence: CASTFRDNQPQHF. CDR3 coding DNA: TGTGCCAGCACCTTCCGGGACAATCAGCCCCAGCATTTT.

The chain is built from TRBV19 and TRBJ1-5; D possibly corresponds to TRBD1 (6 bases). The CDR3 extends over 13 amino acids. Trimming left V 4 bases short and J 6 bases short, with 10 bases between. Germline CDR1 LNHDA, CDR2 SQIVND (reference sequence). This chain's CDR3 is CASSTQGIQPQHF. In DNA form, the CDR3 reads TGTGCCAGTAGTACACAGGGTATTCAGCCCCAGCATTTT.

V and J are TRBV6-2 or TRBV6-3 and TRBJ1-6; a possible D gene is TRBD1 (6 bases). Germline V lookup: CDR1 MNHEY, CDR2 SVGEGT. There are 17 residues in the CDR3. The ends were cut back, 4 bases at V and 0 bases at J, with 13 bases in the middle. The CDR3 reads CASSSWTASSYNSPLHF. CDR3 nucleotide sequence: TGTGCCAGCAGTTCTTGGACAGCGAGCTCCTATAATTCACCCCTCCACTTT.

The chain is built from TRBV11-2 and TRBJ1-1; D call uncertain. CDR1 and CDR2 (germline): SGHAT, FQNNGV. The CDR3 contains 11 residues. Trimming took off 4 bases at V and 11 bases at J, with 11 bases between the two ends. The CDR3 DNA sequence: TGTGCCAGCAGCTGGTCTATCTTTGCTTTCTTT. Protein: CASSWSIFAFF.

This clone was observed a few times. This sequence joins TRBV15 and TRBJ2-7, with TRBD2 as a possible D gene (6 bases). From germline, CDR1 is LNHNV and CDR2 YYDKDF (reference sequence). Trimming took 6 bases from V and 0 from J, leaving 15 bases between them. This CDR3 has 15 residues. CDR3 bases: TGTGCCACCAGTAGCCGCCGGGACTCCTCCTACGAGCAGTACTTC. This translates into CATSSRRDSSYEQYF. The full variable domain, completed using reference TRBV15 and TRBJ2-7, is DAMVIQNPRYQVTQFGKPVTLSCSQTLNHNVMYWYQQKSSQAPKLLFHYYDKDFNNEADTPDNFQSRRPNTSFCFLDIRSPGLGDTAMYLCATSSRRDSSYEQYFGPGTRLTVT.

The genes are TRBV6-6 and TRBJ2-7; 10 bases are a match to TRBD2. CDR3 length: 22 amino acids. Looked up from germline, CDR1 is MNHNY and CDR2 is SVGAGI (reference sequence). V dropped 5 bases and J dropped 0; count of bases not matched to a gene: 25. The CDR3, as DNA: TGTGCCAGCAGTCCGAGGGACAGCTCAATGGCTAGCGGGAGATCGGGCTCCTACGAGCAGTACTTC. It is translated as CASSPRDSSMASGRSGSYEQYF.

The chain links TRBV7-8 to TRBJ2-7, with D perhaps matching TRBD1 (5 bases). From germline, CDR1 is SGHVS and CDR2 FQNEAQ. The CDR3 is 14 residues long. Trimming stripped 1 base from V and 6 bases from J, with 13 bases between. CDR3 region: CASSLVAGALEQYF. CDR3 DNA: TGTGCCAGCAGCTTAGTTGCTGGGGCCCTCGAGCAGTACTTC.

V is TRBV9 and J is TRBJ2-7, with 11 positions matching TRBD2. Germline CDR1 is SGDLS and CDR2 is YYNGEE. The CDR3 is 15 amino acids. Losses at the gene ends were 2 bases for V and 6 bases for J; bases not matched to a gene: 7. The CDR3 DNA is TGTGCCAGCAGCGTCCTAGCGGGAGGAGGGGTCGAGCAGTACTTC. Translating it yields CASSVLAGGGVEQYF.

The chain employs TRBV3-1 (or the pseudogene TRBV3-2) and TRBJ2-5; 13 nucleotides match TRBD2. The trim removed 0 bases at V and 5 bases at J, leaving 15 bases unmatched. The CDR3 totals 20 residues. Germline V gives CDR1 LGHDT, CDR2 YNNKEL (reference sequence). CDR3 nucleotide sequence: TGTGCCAGCAGCCAAGAAGGTGAGACTAGCGGGAGGTTAGCGAGGGAGACCCAGTACTTC. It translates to CASSQEGETSGRLARETQYF.

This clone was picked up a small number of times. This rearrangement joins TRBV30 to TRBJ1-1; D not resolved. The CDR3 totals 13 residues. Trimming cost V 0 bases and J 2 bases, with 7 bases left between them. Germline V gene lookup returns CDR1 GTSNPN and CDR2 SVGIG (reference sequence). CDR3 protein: CAWSVLVNTEAFF. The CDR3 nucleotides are TGTGCCTGGAGTGTACTGGTAAACACTGAAGCTTTCTTT.

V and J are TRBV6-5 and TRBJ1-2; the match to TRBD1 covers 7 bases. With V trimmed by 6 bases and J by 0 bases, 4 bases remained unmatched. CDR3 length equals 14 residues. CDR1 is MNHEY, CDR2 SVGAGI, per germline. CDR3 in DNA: TGTGCCAGCAGAAGTGGACAGGCTAACTATGGCTACACCTTC. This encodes CASRSGQANYGYTF.

CDR3 nucleotide sequence: TGTGCCAGCAGCTTAGTTTCTAGCTACAATGAGCAGTTCTTC. Translating it yields CASSLVSSYNEQFF. The rearrangement links TRBV11-2 to TRBJ2-1; unclear D gene. This CDR3 has 14 residues. Trimming took off 1 base at V and 3 bases at J, with 7 bases between the two ends. Germline lookup yields CDR1 SGHAT and CDR2 FQNNGV.

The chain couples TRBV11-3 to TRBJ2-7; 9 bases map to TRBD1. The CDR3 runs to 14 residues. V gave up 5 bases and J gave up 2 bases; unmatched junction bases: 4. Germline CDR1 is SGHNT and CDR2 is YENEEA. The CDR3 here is CASSPGQGAYEQYF. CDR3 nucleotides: TGTGCCAGCAGCCCGGGACAGGGTGCCTACGAGCAGTACTTC.

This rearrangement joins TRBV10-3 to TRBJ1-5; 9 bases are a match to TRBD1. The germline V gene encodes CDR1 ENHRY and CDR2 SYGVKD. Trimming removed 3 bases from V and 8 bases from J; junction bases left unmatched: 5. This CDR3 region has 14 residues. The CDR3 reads CAISDGQGTEPQHF. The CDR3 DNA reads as TGTGCCATCAGTGATGGACAGGGGACGGAGCCCCAGCATTTT.

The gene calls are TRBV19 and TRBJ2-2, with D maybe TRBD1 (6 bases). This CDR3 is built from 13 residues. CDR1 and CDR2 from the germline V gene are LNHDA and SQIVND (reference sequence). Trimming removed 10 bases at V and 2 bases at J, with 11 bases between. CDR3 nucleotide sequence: TGTGCCACCCTGGGACAAAACACCGGGGAGCTGTTTTTT. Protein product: CATLGQNTGELFF. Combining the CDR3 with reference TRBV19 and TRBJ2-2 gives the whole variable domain DGGITQSPKYLFRKEGQNVTLSCEQNLNHDAMYWYRQDPGQGLRLIYYSQIVNDFQKGDIAEGYSVSREKKESFPLTVTSAQKNPTAFYLCATLGQNTGELFFGEGSRLTVL.